This record covers a single TCR beta chain. Its antigen is unidentified. The CDR3 runs 15 residues. V was pared by 3 bases and J by 5 bases, with 6 bases of the junction left unmatched. Germline CDR1 is LNHDA and CDR2 is SQIVND (reference sequence). Measured with immunoSEQ multiplex PCR; TCRdb has only the in-frame clones, and not every one. This sample has around 30,000 clones, with roughly 90% found just once. The data derive from a study of T cells in localized non-small cell lung cancer. Study observations and caveats: Out of the top 100 tumor clones, a median approximately 61 were seen in adjacent lung. Higher T cell density in the blood was associated with longer overall survival, whereas higher adjacent-lung clonality associated with shorter survival.

The sequence was obtained from a female donor aged 60 or older with stage I lung adenocarcinoma. J is TRBJ2-5 and V is TRBV19; 10 bases fit TRBD1. The sample here was peripheral blood, taken before any cancer treatment. This CDR3 is CASSIPTGGSETQYF. The DNA of the CDR3 is TGTGCCAGTAGTATCCCGACAGGGGGCTCGGAGACCCAGTACTTC.